The T cell receptor (beta chain) under discussion was sequenced for a study of cytomegalovirus exposure and HLA in healthy donors. About this clone: Its antigen is undetermined.

General study findings and limits: HLA allele associations emerged for fewer than 20,000 TCR beta sequences in a later analysis, at 0.05 false discovery rate. Researchers reported from a later analysis that most CMV-associated TCR beta chains appeared HLA-restricted.

It was with 60 Vbeta and 13 Jbeta primers that the PCR ran. TCRdb's table, derived via immunoSEQ multiplex PCR, lists solely in-frame clones and lacks some. Here the sample spans about 65,000 clones, roughly 75% being singletons. Germline CDR1 reads SGHTS; CDR2 reads YDEGEE. The CDR3 is made up of 15 amino acids. Trimming took 0 bases from V and 4 from J, leaving 13 bases between them. The sequence was obtained from a woman aged 25 to 39 in good health and CMV-seronegative. The chain couples TRBV5-8 to TRBJ1-2; possible D gene TRBD1, 6 bases. Sequenced material: PBMCs. The CDR3 bases are TGTGCCAGCAGCTTGGCGGACAGAGCCTTCTATGGCTACACCTTC. Translation: CASSLADRAFYGYTF.